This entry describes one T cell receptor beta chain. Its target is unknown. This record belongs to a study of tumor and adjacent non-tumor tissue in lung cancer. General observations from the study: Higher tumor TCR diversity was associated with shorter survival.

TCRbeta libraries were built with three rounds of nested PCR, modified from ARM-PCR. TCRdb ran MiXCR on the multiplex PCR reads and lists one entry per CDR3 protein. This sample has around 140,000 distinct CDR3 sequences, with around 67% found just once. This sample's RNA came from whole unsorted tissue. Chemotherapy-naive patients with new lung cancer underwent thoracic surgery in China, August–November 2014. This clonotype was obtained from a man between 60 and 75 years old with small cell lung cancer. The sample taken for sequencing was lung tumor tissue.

The CDR3 region has the DNA TGTGCCAGTAGAACCTGCCTGACTAGCGGAAGCACAGATACGCAGTATTTT. The encoded protein is CASRTCLTSGSTDTQYF. V is TRBV6-5 and J is TRBJ2-3; 9 positions agree with TRBD2. There are 17 residues in the CDR3. J lost 0 bases, V lost 9 bases, and 13 bases had no gene match. CDR1 is MNHEY, CDR2 SVGAGI, per germline.